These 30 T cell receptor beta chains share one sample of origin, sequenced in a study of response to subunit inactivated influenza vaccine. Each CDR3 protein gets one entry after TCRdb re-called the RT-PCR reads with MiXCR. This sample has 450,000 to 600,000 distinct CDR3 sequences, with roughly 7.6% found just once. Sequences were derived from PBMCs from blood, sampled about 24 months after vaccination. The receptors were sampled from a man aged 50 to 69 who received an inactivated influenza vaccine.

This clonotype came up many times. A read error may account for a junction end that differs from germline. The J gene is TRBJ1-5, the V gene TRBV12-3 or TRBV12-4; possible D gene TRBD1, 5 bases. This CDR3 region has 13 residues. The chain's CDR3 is CASSLQGNQPQHF. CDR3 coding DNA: TGCGCCAGCAGCTTACAGGGCAATCAGCCCCAGCATTTT.

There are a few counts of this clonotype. The CDR3 sequence is CASSHGREQYF. The CDR3 region has the DNA TGTGCCAGCAGCCACGGACGCGAGCAGTACTTC. The chain couples TRBV5-6 to TRBJ2-7; D unclear. V shed 4 bases and J shed 6 bases, with 8 bases lying between them. The CDR3 spans 11 residues. CDR1 SGHDT and CDR2 YYEEEE come from the germline V gene.

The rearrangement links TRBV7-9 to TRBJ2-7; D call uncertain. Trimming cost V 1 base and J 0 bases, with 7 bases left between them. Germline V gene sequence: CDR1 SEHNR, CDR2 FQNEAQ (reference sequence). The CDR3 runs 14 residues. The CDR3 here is CASSLGAVSYEQYF. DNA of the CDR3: TGTGCCAGCAGCTTAGGGGCAGTCTCCTACGAGCAGTACTTC.

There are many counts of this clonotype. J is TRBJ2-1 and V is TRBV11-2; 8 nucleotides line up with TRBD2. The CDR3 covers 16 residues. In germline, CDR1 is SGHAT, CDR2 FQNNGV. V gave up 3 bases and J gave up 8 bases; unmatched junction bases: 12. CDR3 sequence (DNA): TGTGCCAGCAGCTTGCCCGCTGGCGGGAGGACCCATGAGCAGTTCTTC. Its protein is CASSLPAGGRTHEQFF.

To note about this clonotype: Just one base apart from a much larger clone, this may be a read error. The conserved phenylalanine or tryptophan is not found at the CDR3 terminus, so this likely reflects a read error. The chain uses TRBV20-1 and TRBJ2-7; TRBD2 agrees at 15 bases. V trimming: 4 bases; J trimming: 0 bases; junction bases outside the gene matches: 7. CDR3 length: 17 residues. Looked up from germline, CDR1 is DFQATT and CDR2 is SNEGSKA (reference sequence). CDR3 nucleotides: TGCAGTGCTACCCAGGGACTAGCGGGGGGCTACTCCTACGAGCAGTACTTG. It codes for CSATQGLAGGYSYEQYL.

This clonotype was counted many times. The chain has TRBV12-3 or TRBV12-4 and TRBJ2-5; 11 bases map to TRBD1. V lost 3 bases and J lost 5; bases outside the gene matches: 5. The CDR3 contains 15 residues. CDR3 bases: TGTGCCAGCAGTTTCAGGACAGGGGGCGGTGAGACCCAGTACTTC. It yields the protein CASSFRTGGGETQYF.

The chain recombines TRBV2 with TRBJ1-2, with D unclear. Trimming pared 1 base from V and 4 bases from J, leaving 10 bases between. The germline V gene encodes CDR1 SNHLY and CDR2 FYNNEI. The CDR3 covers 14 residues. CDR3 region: CASSEDRDAYGYTF. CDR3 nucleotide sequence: TGTGCCAGCAGTGAAGACCGCGACGCCTATGGCTACACCTTC.

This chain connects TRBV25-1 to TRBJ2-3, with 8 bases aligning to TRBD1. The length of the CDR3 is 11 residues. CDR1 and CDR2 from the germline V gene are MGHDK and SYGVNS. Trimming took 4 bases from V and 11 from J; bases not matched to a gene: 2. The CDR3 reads CASSAGGGQYF. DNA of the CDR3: TGTGCCAGCAGTGCAGGGGGCGGGCAGTATTTT. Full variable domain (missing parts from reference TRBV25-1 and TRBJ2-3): EADIYQTPRYLVIGTGKKITLECSQTMGHDKMYWYQQDPGMELHLIHYSYGVNSTEKGDLSSESTVSRIRTEHFPLTLESARPSHTSQYLCASSAGGGQYFGPGTRLTVL.

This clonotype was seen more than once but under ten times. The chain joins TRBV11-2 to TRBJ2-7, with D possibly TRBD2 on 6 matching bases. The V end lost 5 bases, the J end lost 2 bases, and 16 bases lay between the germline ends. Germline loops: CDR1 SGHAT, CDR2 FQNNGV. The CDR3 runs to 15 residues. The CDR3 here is CASSPRRDGAYEQYF. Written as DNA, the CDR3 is TGTGCCAGCAGCCCGCGGCGGGACGGGGCCTACGAGCAGTACTTC.

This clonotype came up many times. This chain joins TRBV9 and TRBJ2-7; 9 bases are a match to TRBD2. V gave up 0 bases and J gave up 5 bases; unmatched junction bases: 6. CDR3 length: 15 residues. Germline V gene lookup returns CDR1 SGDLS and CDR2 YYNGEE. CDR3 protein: CASSVAGTSIDEQYF. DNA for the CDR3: TGTGCCAGCAGCGTAGCAGGGACTAGCATCGACGAGCAGTACTTC.

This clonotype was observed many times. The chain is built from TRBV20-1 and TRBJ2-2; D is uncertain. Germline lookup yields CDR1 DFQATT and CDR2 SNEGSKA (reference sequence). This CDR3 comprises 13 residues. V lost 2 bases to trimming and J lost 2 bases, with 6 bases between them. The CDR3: CSARSSNTGELFF. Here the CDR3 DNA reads TGCAGTGCTAGATCCAGTAACACCGGGGAGCTGTTTTTT.

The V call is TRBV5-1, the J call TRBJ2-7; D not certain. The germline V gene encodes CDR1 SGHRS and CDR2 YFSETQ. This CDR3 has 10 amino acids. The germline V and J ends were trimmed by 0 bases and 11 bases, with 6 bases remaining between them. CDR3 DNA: TGCGCCAGCAGCTTGGGAAGGGAGTACTTC. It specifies CASSLGREYF.

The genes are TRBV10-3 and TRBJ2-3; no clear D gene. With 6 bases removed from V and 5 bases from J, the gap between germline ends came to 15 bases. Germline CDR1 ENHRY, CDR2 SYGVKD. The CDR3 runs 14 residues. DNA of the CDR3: TGTGCCATCAGGGAAGCTCAAATGGGAGATACGCAGTATTTT. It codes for CAIREAQMGDTQYF.

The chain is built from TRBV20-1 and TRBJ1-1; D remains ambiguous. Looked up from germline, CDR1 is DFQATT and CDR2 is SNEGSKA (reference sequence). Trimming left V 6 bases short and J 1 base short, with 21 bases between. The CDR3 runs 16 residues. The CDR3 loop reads CSALPMVGLRNTEAFF. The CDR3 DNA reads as TGCAGTGCGCTACCCATGGTGGGCTTGAGGAACACTGAAGCTTTCTTT.

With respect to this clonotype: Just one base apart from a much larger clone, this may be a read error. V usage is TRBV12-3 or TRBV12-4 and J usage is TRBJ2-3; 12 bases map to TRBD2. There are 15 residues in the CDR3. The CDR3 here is CSSSLAGGPADTQYF. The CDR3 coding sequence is TGTTCCAGCAGTCTAGCGGGGGGGCCCGCAGATACGCAGTATTTT.

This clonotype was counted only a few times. The CDR3, as DNA: TGTGCCAGCACCCCAAGGGTGGGGACTGAAGCTTTCTTT. Translated, it gives CASTPRVGTEAFF. The chain employs TRBV7-2 and TRBJ1-1; D unclear. The germline gives CDR1 SGHTA, CDR2 FQGNSA. Trimming took 7 bases from V and 5 from J, leaving 14 bases between them. This CDR3 contains 13 residues.

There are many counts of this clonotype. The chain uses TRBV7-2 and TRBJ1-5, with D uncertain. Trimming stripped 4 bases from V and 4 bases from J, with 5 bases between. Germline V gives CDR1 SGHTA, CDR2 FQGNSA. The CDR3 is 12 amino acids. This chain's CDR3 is CASSSTNQPQHF. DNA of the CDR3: TGTGCCAGCAGCTCGACTAATCAGCCCCAGCATTTT.

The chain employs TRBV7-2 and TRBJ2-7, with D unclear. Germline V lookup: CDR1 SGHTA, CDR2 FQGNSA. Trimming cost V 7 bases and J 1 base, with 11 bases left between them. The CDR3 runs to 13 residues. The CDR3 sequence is CASTLGRSYEQYF. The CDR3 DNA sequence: TGTGCCAGCACCCTGGGCAGATCCTACGAGCAGTACTTC.

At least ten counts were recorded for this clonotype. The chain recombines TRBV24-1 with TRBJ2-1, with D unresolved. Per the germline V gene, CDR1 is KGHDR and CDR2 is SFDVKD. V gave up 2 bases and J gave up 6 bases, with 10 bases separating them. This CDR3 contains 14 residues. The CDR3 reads CATSDSFRGNEQFF. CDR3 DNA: TGTGCCACCAGTGATTCTTTCAGAGGCAATGAGCAGTTCTTC.

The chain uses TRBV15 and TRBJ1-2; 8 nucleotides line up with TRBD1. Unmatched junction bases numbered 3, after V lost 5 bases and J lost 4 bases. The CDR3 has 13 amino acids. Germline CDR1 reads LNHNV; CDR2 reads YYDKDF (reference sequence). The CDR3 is CATSGTGGYGYTF. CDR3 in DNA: TGTGCCACCAGCGGTACAGGGGGCTATGGCTACACCTTC.

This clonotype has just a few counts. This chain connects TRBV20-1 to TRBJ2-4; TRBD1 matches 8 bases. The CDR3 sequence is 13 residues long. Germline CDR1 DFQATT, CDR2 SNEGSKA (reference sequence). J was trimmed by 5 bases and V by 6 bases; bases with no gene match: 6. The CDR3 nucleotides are TGCAGTGCCCTAGACAGGGGTCAAAACATTCAGTACTTC. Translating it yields CSALDRGQNIQYF.

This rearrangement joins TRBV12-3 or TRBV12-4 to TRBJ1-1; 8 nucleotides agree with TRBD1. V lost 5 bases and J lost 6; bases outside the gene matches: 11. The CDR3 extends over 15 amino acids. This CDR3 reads CASSPQGAGSPEAFF. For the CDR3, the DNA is TGTGCCAGCAGTCCTCAGGGGGCAGGGAGCCCTGAAGCTTTCTTT.

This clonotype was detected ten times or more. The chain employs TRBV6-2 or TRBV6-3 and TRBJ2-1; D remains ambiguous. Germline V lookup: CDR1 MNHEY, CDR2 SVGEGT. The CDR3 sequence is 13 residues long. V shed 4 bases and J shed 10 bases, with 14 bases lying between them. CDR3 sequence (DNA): TGTGCCAGCAGTTCCGGACGGCGAGAGGAGCAGTTCTTC. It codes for CASSSGRREEQFF.

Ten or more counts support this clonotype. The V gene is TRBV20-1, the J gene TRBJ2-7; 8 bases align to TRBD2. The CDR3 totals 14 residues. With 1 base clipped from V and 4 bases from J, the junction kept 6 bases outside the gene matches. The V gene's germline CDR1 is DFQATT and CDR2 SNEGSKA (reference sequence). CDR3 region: CSARGTSRYYEQYF. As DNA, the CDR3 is TGCAGTGCTAGAGGGACTAGCAGGTATTACGAGCAGTACTTC.

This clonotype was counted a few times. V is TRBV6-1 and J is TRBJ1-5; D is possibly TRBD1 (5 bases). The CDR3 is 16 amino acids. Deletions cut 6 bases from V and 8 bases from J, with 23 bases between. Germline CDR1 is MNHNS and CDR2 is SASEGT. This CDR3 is CASSPRGTARGEPQHF. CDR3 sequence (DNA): TGTGCCAGCAGCCCCCGTGGGACGGCAAGGGGAGAGCCCCAGCATTTT.

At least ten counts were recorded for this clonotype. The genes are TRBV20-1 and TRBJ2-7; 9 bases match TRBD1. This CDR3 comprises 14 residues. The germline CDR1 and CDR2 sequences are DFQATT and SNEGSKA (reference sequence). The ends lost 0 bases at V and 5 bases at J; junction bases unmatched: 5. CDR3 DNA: TGCAGTGCTAGAGATGTGGACAGGGGCCACGAGCAGTACTTC. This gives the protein CSARDVDRGHEQYF.

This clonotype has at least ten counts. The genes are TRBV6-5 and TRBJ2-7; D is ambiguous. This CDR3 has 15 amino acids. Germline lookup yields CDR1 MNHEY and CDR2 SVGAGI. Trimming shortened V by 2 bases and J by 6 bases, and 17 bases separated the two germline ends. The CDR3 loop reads CASSYGQLMSGEQYF. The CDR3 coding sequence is TGTGCCAGCAGTTACGGGCAGCTTATGTCTGGCGAGCAGTACTTC.

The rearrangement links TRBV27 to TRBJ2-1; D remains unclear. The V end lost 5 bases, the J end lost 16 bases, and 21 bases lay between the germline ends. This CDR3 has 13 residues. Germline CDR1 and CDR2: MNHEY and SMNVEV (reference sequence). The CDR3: CASSQAPGTFGFF. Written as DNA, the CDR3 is TGTGCCAGCAGTCAGGCCCCCGGCACCTTTGGATTCTTC.

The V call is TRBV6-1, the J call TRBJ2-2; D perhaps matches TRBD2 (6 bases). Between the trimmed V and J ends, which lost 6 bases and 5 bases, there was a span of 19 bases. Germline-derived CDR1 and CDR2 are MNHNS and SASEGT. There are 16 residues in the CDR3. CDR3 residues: CASRGRGGDTTGELFF. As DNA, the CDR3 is TGTGCCAGCAGAGGAAGGGGCGGGGATACTACCGGGGAGCTGTTTTTT.

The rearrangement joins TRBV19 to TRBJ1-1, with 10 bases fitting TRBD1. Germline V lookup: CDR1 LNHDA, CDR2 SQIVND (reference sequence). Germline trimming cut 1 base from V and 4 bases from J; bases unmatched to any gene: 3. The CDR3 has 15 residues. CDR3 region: CASSIVDRGPTEAFF. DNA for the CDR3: TGTGCCAGTAGTATAGTCGACAGGGGGCCCACTGAAGCTTTCTTT.